The clone carrying this TCR beta chain was counted ten times or more. Its specificity is not known. Using its own MiXCR run on the 5' RACE reads, TCRdb lists one record per CDR3 protein. The sample consists of 450,000 or so distinct CDR3 sequences, around 27% of them appearing once. This specimen belongs to a study of T-cell memory formation after mild COVID-19. The wider study: Largely donor-specific sequence clusters came from two donors.

Study-level findings and limits: Later expanders leaned toward CD4+, whereas clones contracting from day 15 to 85 were balanced CD4/CD8. Pre-infection memory showed some responding clones, and this suggested that cross-reactive memory joined. Researchers report contracting CD4+ clones mostly in CM and EM, with CD8+ clones in EMRA.

The TCR sequence derives from an adult woman who had mild COVID-19 (a few samples of this study predate the infection). Cell type and time point are not known. Sequencing input: PBMCs or a T cell subset sorted from them (not recorded which).

CDR3 residues: CASRQGSYNEQFF. CDR3 in DNA: TGCGCCAGCAGGCAGGGCTCCTACAATGAGCAGTTCTTC. The gene calls are TRBV5-1 and TRBJ2-1, with a tentative D call TRBD1 (5 bases). Germline lookup yields CDR1 SGHRS and CDR2 YFSETQ. Deletions cut 5 bases from V and 0 bases from J, with 6 bases between. The CDR3 sequence is 13 residues long.